This TCR beta chain was sequenced for a study of spatial heterogeneity in lung cancer. Time point here: sample taken at primary tumor resection. Findings and caveats of the study: For expanded intratumoral alpha and beta TCRs, counts tracked tumor mutation counts.

Via MiXCR, TCRdb re-called the 5' RACE reads, giving one row per CDR3 protein. The sample has around 20,000 distinct CDR3 sequences, 2.8% seen once. Ten or more counts support this clonotype. The antigen is not known. The source is a male donor with early-stage non-small cell lung cancer. The source material was lung tumor tissue, sampled at surgery.

The CDR3 coding sequence is TGTGCCAGCATTCAAGGGGGTGATTATCAGCCCCAGCATTTT. Translation gives CASIQGGDYQPQHF. This chain connects TRBV28 to TRBJ1-5; a possible D gene is TRBD1 (6 bases). Germline V CDR1 and CDR2: MDHEN, SYDVKM. The CDR3 sequence is 14 residues long. Between the trimmed V and J ends, which lost 7 bases and 5 bases, there was a span of 15 bases.